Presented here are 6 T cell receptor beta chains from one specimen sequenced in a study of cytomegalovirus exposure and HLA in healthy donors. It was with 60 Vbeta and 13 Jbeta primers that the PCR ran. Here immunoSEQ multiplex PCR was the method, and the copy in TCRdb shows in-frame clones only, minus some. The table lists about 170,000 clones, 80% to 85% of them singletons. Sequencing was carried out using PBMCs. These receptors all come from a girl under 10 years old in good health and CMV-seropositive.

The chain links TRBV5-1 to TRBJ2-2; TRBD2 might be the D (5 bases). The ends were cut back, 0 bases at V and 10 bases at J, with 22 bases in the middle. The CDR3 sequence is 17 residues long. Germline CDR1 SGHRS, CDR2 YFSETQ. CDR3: CASSLGSTPSHREELFF. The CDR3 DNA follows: TGCGCCAGCAGCTTGGGGTCGACTCCCAGCCACCGGGAGGAGCTGTTTTTT.

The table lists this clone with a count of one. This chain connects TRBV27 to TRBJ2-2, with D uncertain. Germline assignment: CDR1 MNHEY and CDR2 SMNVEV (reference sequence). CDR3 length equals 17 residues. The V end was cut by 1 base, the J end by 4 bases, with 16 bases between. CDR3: CASSLWVGSVITGELFF. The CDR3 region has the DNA TGTGCCAGCAGTTTATGGGTCGGGTCGGTTATCACCGGGGAGCTGTTTTTT.

The CDR3 nucleotides are TGTGCCAGCAGTGAATACGGGGGGGAAGTTAACACTGAAGCTTTCTTT. This sequence encodes CASSEYGGEVNTEAFF. The chain couples TRBV25-1 to TRBJ1-1, with D tentatively TRBD1 (5 bases). Trimming stripped 0 bases from V and 2 bases from J, with 13 bases between. The CDR3 runs 16 residues. Germline V CDR1 and CDR2: MGHDK, SYGVNS.

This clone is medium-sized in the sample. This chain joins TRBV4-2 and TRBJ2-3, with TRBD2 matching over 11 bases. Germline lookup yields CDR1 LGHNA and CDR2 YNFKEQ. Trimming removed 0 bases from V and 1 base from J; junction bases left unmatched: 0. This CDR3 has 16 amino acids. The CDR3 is CASSQELAGGTDTQYF. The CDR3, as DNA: TGTGCCAGCAGCCAAGAACTAGCGGGAGGCACAGATACGCAGTATTTT.

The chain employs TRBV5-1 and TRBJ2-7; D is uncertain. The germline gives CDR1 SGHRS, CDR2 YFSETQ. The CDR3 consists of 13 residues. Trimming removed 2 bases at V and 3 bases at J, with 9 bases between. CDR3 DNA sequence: TGCGCCAGCAGCTTCTTTTCAGGCTACGAGCAGTACTTC. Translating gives CASSFFSGYEQYF.

Written as DNA, the CDR3 is TGCGCCAGCAGCAGGGGACTAGACCAAGAGACCCAGTACTTC. This translates into CASSRGLDQETQYF. The V call is TRBV5-1, the J call TRBJ2-5; 8 nucleotides line up with TRBD2. The germline V gene has CDR1 SGHRS and CDR2 YFSETQ. Losses at the gene ends were 4 bases for V and 0 bases for J; bases not matched to a gene: 2. The CDR3 runs 14 residues. Drawing the rest from reference TRBV5-1 and TRBJ2-5, the complete variable domain is KAGVTQTPRYLIKTRGQQVTLSCSPISGHRSVSWYQQTPGQGLQFLFEYFSETQRNKGNFPGRFSGRQFSNSRSEMNVSTLELGDSALYLCASSRGLDQETQYFGPGTRLLVL.